Below, 9 T cell receptor beta chains from the same sample are listed, as sequenced in a study of cytomegalovirus exposure and HLA in healthy donors. The primer mix had 60 Vbeta and 13 Jbeta primers. The method was immunoSEQ multiplex PCR; TCRdb's version includes in-frame clones alone and lacks a portion of them. Here the sample spans about 190,000 clones, approximately 81% being singletons. The sequencing input was PBMCs. Every receptor here comes from a boy younger than 18 in good health and CMV-seronegative.

The J gene is TRBJ1-2, the V gene TRBV7-2; TRBD1 aligns across 9 bases. CDR3 length equals 13 residues. Looked up from germline, CDR1 is SGHTA and CDR2 is FQGNSA. Trimming at V came to 11 bases and at J to 4 bases, leaving 8 bases not matched to a gene. In nucleotides, the CDR3 is TGTGCCGGATACTGGACAGGGGCCTATGGCTACACCTTC. Amino acids: CAGYWTGAYGYTF. The whole variable domain, filled in from reference TRBV7-2 and TRBJ1-2, reads GAGVSQSPSNKVTEKGKDVELRCDPISGHTALYWYRQSLGQGLEFLIYFQGNSAPDKSGLPSDRFSAERTGGSVSTLTIQRTQQEDSAVYLCAGYWTGAYGYTFGSGTRLTVV.

The chain joins TRBV7-2 to TRBJ1-5; TRBD1 agrees at 10 bases. Trimming removed 4 bases from V and 7 bases from J; junction bases left unmatched: 4. CDR3 length: 14 residues. Germline-derived CDR1 and CDR2 are SGHTA and FQGNSA. The CDR3 loop is CASSSRTGGQPQHF. CDR3 DNA: TGTGCCAGCAGCTCCCGGACAGGGGGACAGCCCCAGCATTTT.

A single count supports this clone. J is TRBJ2-3 and V is TRBV5-6; tentative D call: TRBD1 (6 bases). V was trimmed by 0 bases and J by 2 bases, leaving 10 bases between them. The CDR3 length is 15 residues. The germline CDR1 and CDR2 sequences are SGHDT and YYEEEE. The CDR3 coding sequence is TGTGCCAGCAGCTTGGTTGGGGGCTACACAGATACGCAGTATTTT. As protein: CASSLVGGYTDTQYF.

This clone was counted once. The chain employs TRBV30 and TRBJ2-7, with unresolved D. V was shortened by 6 bases and J by 5 bases, with 11 bases between the two germline ends. The CDR3 covers 11 residues. Germline values: CDR1 GTSNPN, CDR2 SVGIG (reference sequence). The CDR3 here is CACGRSNEQYF. DNA of the CDR3: TGTGCCTGTGGGCGTTCGAACGAGCAGTACTTC.

The count of this clone is one. The J gene is TRBJ1-4, the V gene TRBV18; 8 nucleotides match TRBD1. J gave up 0 bases and V 3 bases, and 9 bases lay outside the gene matches. The CDR3 extends over 18 amino acids. Germline V CDR1 and CDR2: KGHSH, LQKENI. The CDR3 DNA reads as TGTGCCAGCTCACCGCCAGGGACAGGAGGGGCAACTAATGAAAAACTGTTTTTT. The encoded protein is CASSPPGTGGATNEKLFF.

This sequence joins TRBV4-1 and TRBJ1-6, with D uncertain. Germline loops: CDR1 MGHRA, CDR2 YSYEKL. The CDR3 consists of 12 residues. V was clipped by 3 bases and J by 9 bases, with 6 bases between them. The CDR3 nucleotides read TGCGCCAGCAGCCAGTACGGTTCACCCCTCCACTTT. Translation: CASSQYGSPLHF.

The gene calls are TRBV2 and TRBJ1-1, with TRBD1 identical over 10 bases. Germline V gene lookup returns CDR1 SNHLY and CDR2 FYNNEI. The junction had 15 bases not matched to a gene; V was cut back by 6 bases and J by 2 bases. This CDR3 contains 18 residues. This CDR3 is CASSPWDRGRAINTEAFF. In DNA form, the CDR3 reads TGTGCCAGCAGCCCTTGGGACAGGGGCAGGGCTATCAACACTGAAGCTTTCTTT.

The J gene is TRBJ1-5, the V gene TRBV6-6; 7 bases align to TRBD1. The CDR3 is 15 residues long. CDR1 and CDR2 from the germline V gene are MNHNY and SVGAGI (reference sequence). V shed 6 bases and J 0 bases; nucleotides not matched to a gene: 5. The CDR3 loop reads CASRKGQNSNQPQHF. Written as DNA, the CDR3 is TGTGCCAGCAGGAAGGGACAGAATAGCAATCAGCCCCAGCATTTT.

The chain employs TRBV30 and TRBJ1-5; possible D gene TRBD1, 6 bases. This CDR3 has 15 amino acids. Germline V CDR1 and CDR2: GTSNPN, SVGIG (reference sequence). Between the trimmed V and J ends, which lost 2 bases and 0 bases, there was a span of 11 bases. CDR3 residues: CAWSPGQYSNQPQHF. The CDR3 DNA is TGTGCCTGGAGTCCAGGACAGTATAGCAATCAGCCCCAGCATTTT.